These 6 T cell receptor beta chains were sequenced from one sample in a study of T cells after yellow fever vaccination. Using its own MiXCR run on the 5' RACE reads, TCRdb lists one record per CDR3 protein. The sample has hundreds of thousands of distinct CDR3 sequences, 9% to 15% seen once; the top ten hold just under 15%. Sample: PBMCs, taken on the day of the yellow fever booster vaccination. These receptors all come from a man between 25 and 39 years old who received the YFV17D yellow fever vaccine.

The rearrangement links TRBV20-1 to TRBJ2-1; 7 bases fit TRBD2. The CDR3 covers 15 residues. Trimming took 0 bases from V and 0 from J; bases not matched to a gene: 2. CDR1 is DFQATT, CDR2 SNEGSKA, per germline (reference sequence). CDR3 nucleotide sequence: TGCAGTGCTAGAGATGGGAGGGCCTCCTACAATGAGCAGTTCTTC. This translates into CSARDGRASYNEQFF.

This clonotype came up once. The chain uses TRBV14 and TRBJ2-7; the D is unclear. V dropped 4 bases and J dropped 0 bases, with 13 bases sitting between them. The CDR3 has 15 amino acids. Germline V gene sequence: CDR1 SGHDN, CDR2 FVKESK. The CDR3, as DNA: TGTGCCAGCAGCCTCCTTGAGGCGAGCTCCTACGAGCAGTACTTC. This gives the protein CASSLLEASSYEQYF.

This chain joins TRBV20-1 and TRBJ2-2; no firm D call. The germline V and J ends were trimmed by 6 bases and 7 bases, with 15 bases remaining between them. The CDR3 is made up of 13 amino acids. Germline V gene sequence: CDR1 DFQATT, CDR2 SNEGSKA (reference sequence). In DNA, the CDR3 is TGCAGTGCGAGCACTGGAAGTGGCGGGGAGCTGTTTTTT. It specifies CSASTGSGGELFF.

This clonotype came up a few times. The chain combines TRBV7-3 with TRBJ1-2; 8 bases map to TRBD1. This CDR3 contains 16 residues. Germline assignment: CDR1 SGHTA and CDR2 FQGTGA. With 2 bases clipped from V and 5 bases from J, the junction kept 10 bases outside the gene matches. The CDR3 spells CASSLYGGTGEYGYTF. The CDR3 DNA reads as TGTGCCAGCAGCTTATATGGAGGGACAGGAGAATATGGCTACACCTTC.

V and J are TRBV9 and TRBJ2-3, with 14 positions matching TRBD2. Trimming at V came to 3 bases and at J to 5 bases, leaving 8 bases not matched to a gene. This CDR3 contains 17 residues. Germline V gene lookup returns CDR1 SGDLS and CDR2 YYNGEE. As DNA, the CDR3 is TGTGCCAGCAGCGAGGGACTAGCGGGAGTTTCCCGAGATACGCAGTATTTT. This codes for CASSEGLAGVSRDTQYF. Supplemented by reference TRBV9 and TRBJ2-3, the full variable domain reads DSGVTQTPKHLITATGQRVTLRCSPRSGDLSVYWYQQSLDQGLQFLIQYYNGEERAKGNILERFSAQQFPDLHSELNLSSLELGDSALYFCASSEGLAGVSRDTQYFGPGTRLTVL.

This clonotype was counted between two and nine times. The chain uses TRBV5-1 and TRBJ2-1, with unresolved D. The CDR3 consists of 14 residues. Trimming took off 0 bases at V and 12 bases at J, with 16 bases between the two ends. CDR1 is SGHRS and CDR2 is YFSETQ in the germline V gene. The CDR3 nucleotides are TGCGCCAGCAGCTTGGTTGGCCCAAGCCACGTGCAGTTCTTC. This translates into CASSLVGPSHVQFF. The whole variable domain, filled in from reference TRBV5-1 and TRBJ2-1, reads KAGVTQTPRYLIKTRGQQVTLSCSPISGHRSVSWYQQTPGQGLQFLFEYFSETQRNKGNFPGRFSGRQFSNSRSEMNVSTLELGDSALYLCASSLVGPSHVQFFGPGTRLTVL.